This entry lists 14 T cell receptor beta chains sequenced from one sample in a study of T cell responses to AZD1222 COVID-19 vaccine listed by TCRdb under 2021. The sample's time point label, in plain terms: baseline before first vaccination. According to the study, the label for this sample's treatment or condition signals: meningococcal conjugate vaccine given as trial control. Library preparation used the immunoSEQ multiplex PCR assay. Sourced from immuneACCESS, this table was stored by TCRdb with only in-frame sequences that have V and J called. A share of the clones is absent; for the studies checked, an unresolved V gene accounts for under half, and the remainder has no known explanation. Counted in this sample were roughly 180,000 clones; more than 75% of them appeared once. Of the sample, about 3% is held by the ten largest clones. The source was peripheral blood, collected on day 0 of MenACWY control vaccination. These receptors all stem from an adult in good health.

This chain uses TRBV15 with TRBJ2-2; no clear D gene. V lost 0 bases, J lost 3 bases, and 17 bases lay in between. The length of the CDR3 is 18 residues. Germline lookup yields CDR1 LNHNV and CDR2 YYDKDF (reference sequence). CDR3 nucleotide sequence: TGTGCCACCAGCAGAGACTCGTGGCGCCAGGTCGACACCGGGGAGCTGTTTTTT. Translation: CATSRDSWRQVDTGELFF.

A single count supports this clone. The chain links TRBV6-1 to TRBJ1-1, with D possibly matching TRBD1 (5 bases). The CDR3 runs 16 residues. The germline V and J ends were trimmed by 4 bases and 4 bases, with 19 bases remaining between them. CDR1 is MNHNS and CDR2 is SASEGT in the germline V gene. CDR3 nucleotide sequence: TGTGCCAGCAGTGGGCCGGGACGGGGCTCGAGCACTGAAGCTTTCTTT. Its protein product is CASSGPGRGSSTEAFF.

This clone was observed once. The chain has TRBV4-3 and TRBJ2-7; possible D gene TRBD2, 7 bases. The length of the CDR3 is 16 residues. V lost 0 bases and J lost 4, with 16 bases in between. The germline gives CDR1 LGHNA, CDR2 YSLEER. The CDR3 bases are TGCGCCAGCAGCCAAGAGGAGTGGGGGGGCCAGTACGAGCAGTACTTC. It is translated as CASSQEEWGGQYEQYF.

V gene TRBV15 combines with J gene TRBJ2-2, with D unclear. CDR1 is LNHNV, CDR2 YYDKDF, per germline (reference sequence). There are 14 residues in the CDR3. V shed 5 bases and J shed 0 bases, with 7 bases lying between them. CDR3 sequence reads: CATSLRSNTGELFF. For the CDR3, the DNA is TGTGCCACCAGCCTGAGGTCGAACACCGGGGAGCTGTTTTTT.

The rearrangement uses TRBV9 and TRBJ2-2; no clear D. V was trimmed by 0 bases and J by 6 bases, leaving 0 bases between them. The CDR3 has 11 residues. CDR1 SGDLS and CDR2 YYNGEE come from the germline V gene. This chain's CDR3 is CASSVAGELFF. The CDR3 bases are TGTGCCAGCAGCGTAGCCGGGGAGCTGTTTTTT.

The rearrangement uses TRBV19 and TRBJ2-5; 9 positions agree with TRBD1. V shed 5 bases, J shed 2 bases, and the junction held 6 bases outside the gene matches. There are 15 residues in the CDR3. The germline gives CDR1 LNHDA, CDR2 SQIVND (reference sequence). The CDR3 region has the DNA TGTGCCAGTAGTCTTTACAGGGGGCAGCAAGAGACCCAGTACTTC. Encoded protein: CASSLYRGQQETQYF.

DNA for the CDR3: TGTGCCAGCAGCTCGGCCCAGGGGGAGAATAACTATGGCTACACCTTC. Residues: CASSSAQGENNYGYTF. The chain joins TRBV3-1 (or the pseudogene TRBV3-2) to TRBJ1-2; 7 bases agree with TRBD1. The germline V gene has CDR1 LGHDT and CDR2 YNNKEL (reference sequence). The CDR3 loop spans 16 amino acids. The V and J ends lost 5 bases and 1 base, in that order; junction bases with no gene match: 10.

This clone showed up many times. This chain connects TRBV18 to TRBJ1-1, with TRBD1 matching 9 bases. The germline CDR1 and CDR2 sequences are KGHSH and LQKENI. V dropped 5 bases and J dropped 5; count of bases not matched to a gene: 9. The CDR3 has 15 amino acids. CDR3 coding DNA: TGTGCCAGCTCATCGACAGGGGGGAAAAGGACTGAAGCTTTCTTT. Translation: CASSSTGGKRTEAFF.

V and J are TRBV9 and TRBJ2-1; no clear D. The CDR3 totals 13 residues. The V end lost 0 bases, the J end lost 5 bases, and 6 bases lay between the germline ends. In germline, CDR1 is SGDLS, CDR2 YYNGEE. The CDR3 here is CASSVGQHNEQFF. The DNA of the CDR3 is TGTGCCAGCAGCGTAGGGCAGCACAATGAGCAGTTCTTC.

The J gene is TRBJ2-5, the V gene TRBV7-9; possible D gene TRBD2, 5 bases. V lost 4 bases to trimming and J lost 0 bases, with 9 bases between them. Germline V gives CDR1 SEHNR, CDR2 FQNEAQ (reference sequence). CDR3 size: 14 residues. CDR3 DNA: TGTGCCAGCAGCTCCCGCGGGTACCAAGAGACCCAGTACTTC. Translated: CASSSRGYQETQYF.

The V and J genes are TRBV25-1 and TRBJ2-1, with 7 positions matching TRBD2. This CDR3 has 14 residues. From germline, CDR1 is MGHDK and CDR2 SYGVNS. J was trimmed by 6 bases and V by 8 bases; bases with no gene match: 10. The CDR3 is CASGHTWGGNEQFF. In DNA, the CDR3 is TGTGCCAGCGGTCACACGTGGGGGGGCAATGAGCAGTTCTTC. Full variable domain (outside the CDR3, taken from reference TRBV25-1 and TRBJ2-1): EADIYQTPRYLVIGTGKKITLECSQTMGHDKMYWYQQDPGMELHLIHYSYGVNSTEKGDLSSESTVSRIRTEHFPLTLESARPSHTSQYLCASGHTWGGNEQFFGPGTRLTVL.

This clone was detected once. The chain employs TRBV14 and TRBJ1-3, with D uncertain. Trimming stripped 9 bases from V and 2 bases from J, with 5 bases between. The V gene's germline CDR1 is SGHDN and CDR2 FVKESK. This CDR3 spans 11 amino acids. In DNA, the CDR3 is TGTGCCAGTTCAACTGGAAACACCATATATTTT. This gives the protein CASSTGNTIYF.

The sample holds one count of this clone. The chain carries TRBV5-5 and TRBJ2-1; D is possibly TRBD1 (5 bases). V shed 2 bases and J shed 0 bases, with 9 bases lying between them. This CDR3 is built from 15 residues. In germline, CDR1 is SGHKS, CDR2 YYEKEE (reference sequence). This CDR3 reads CASSFTGDSYNEQFF. Written as DNA, the CDR3 is TGTGCCAGCAGCTTTACAGGTGACTCCTACAATGAGCAGTTCTTC. Together with reference TRBV5-5 and TRBJ2-1, the CDR3 gives the full variable domain: DAGVTQSPTHLIKTRGQQVTLRCSPISGHKSVSWYQQVLGQGPQFIFQYYEKEERGRGNFPDRFSARQFPNYSSELNVNALLLGDSALYLCASSFTGDSYNEQFFGPGTRLTVL.

This clone turned up a few times. This CDR3 is CASSLWGTKNEKLFF. Here the CDR3 DNA reads TGTGCCAGCAGCCTCTGGGGGACAAAAAATGAAAAACTGTTTTTT. The chain carries TRBV3-1 (or the pseudogene TRBV3-2) and TRBJ1-4, with D possibly matching TRBD1 (6 bases). V was pared by 4 bases and J by 5 bases, with 14 bases between. Germline lookup yields CDR1 LGHDT and CDR2 YNNKEL (reference sequence). The CDR3 extends over 15 amino acids.